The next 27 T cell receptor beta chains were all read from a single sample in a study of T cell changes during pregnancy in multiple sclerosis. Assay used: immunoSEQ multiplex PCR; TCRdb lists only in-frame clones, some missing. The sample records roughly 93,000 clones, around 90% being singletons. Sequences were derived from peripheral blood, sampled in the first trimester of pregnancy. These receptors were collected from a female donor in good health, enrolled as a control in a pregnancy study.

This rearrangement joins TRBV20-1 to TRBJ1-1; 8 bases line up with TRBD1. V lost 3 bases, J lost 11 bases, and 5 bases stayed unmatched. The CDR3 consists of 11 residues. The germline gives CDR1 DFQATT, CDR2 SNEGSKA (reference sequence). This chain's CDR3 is CSARTGTGAFF. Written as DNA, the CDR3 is TGCAGTGCTAGGACCGGGACAGGTGCTTTCTTT.

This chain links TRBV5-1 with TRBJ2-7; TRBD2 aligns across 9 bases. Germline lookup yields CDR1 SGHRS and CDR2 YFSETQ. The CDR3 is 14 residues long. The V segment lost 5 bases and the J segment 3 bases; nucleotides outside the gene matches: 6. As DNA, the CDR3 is TGCGCCAGCAGAGCCGGGACTAGCTTCTACGAGCAGTACTTC. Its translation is CASRAGTSFYEQYF. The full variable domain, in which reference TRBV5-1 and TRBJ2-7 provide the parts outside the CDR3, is KAGVTQTPRYLIKTRGQQVTLSCSPISGHRSVSWYQQTPGQGLQFLFEYFSETQRNKGNFPGRFSGRQFSNSRSEMNVSTLELGDSALYLCASRAGTSFYEQYFGPGTRLTVT.

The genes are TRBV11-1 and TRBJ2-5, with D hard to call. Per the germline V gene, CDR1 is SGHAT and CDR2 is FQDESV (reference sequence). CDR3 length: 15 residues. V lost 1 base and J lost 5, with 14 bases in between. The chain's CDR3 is CASSLGYIYAETQYF. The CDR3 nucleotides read TGTGCCAGCAGCTTAGGATACATTTACGCCGAGACCCAGTACTTC.

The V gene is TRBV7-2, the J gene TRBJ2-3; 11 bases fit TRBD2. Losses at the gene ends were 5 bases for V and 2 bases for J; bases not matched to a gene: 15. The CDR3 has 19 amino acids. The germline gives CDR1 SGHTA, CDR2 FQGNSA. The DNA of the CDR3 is TGTGCCAGCAGCCCTCATACCACTAGCGGGGGTGGCCTCACAGATACGCAGTATTTT. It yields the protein CASSPHTTSGGGLTDTQYF.

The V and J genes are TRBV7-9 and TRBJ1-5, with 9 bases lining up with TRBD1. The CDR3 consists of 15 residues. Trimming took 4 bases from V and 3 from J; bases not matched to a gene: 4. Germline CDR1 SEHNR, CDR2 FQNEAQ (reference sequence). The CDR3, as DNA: TGTGCCAGCAGCTCCGGGGACAGGGCCAATCAGCCCCAGCATTTT. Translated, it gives CASSSGDRANQPQHF.

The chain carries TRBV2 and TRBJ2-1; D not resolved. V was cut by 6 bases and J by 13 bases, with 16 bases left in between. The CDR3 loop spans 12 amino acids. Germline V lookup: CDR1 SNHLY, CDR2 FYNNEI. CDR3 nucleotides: TGTGCCAGCAGAGGCCTCTTGGGCTTCCAGTTCTTC. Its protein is CASRGLLGFQFF. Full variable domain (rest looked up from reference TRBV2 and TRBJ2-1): EPEVTQTPSHQVTQMGQEVILRCVPISNHLYFYWYRQILGQKVEFLVSFYNNEISEKSEIFDDQFSVERPDGSNFTLKIRSTKLEDSAMYFCASRGLLGFQFFGPGTRLTVL.

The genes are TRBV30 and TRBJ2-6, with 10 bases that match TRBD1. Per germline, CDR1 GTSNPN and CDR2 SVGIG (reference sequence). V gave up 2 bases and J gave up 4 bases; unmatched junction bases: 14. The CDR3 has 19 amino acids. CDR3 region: CAWSYRDRGAFSGANVLTF. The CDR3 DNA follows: TGTGCCTGGAGTTACCGGGACAGGGGTGCTTTCTCAGGGGCCAACGTCCTGACTTTC. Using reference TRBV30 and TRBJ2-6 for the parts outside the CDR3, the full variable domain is SQTIHQWPATLVQPVGSPLSLECTVEGTSNPNLYWYRQAAGRGLQLLFYSVGIGQISSEVPQNLSASRPQDRQFILSSKKLLLSDSGFYLCAWSYRDRGAFSGANVLTFGAGSRLTVL.

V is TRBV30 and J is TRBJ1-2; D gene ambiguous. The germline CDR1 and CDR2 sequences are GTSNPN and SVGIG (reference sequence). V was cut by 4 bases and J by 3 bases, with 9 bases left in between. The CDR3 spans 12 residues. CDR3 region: CAWTPGYYGYTF. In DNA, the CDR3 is TGTGCCTGGACCCCGGGGTACTATGGCTACACCTTC.

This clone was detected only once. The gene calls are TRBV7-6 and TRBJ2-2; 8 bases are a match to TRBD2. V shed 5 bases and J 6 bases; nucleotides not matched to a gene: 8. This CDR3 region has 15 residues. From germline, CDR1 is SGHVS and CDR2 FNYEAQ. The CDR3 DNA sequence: TGTGCCAGCAGCACGACGGTCGGGGGGGCCGGGGAGCTGTTTTTT. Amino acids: CASSTTVGGAGELFF. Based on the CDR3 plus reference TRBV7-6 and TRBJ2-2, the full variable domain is GAGVSQSPRYKVTKRGQDVALRCDPISGHVSLYWYRQALGQGPEFLTYFNYEAQQDKSGLPNDRFSAERPEGSISTLTIQRTEQRDSAMYRCASSTTVGGAGELFFGEGSRLTVL.

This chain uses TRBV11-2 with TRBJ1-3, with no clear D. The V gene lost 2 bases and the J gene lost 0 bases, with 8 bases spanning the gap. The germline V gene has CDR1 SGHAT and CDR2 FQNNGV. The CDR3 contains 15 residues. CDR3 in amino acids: CASSLSLNSGNTIYF. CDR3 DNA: TGTGCCAGCAGCTTAAGCCTCAACTCTGGAAACACCATATATTTT. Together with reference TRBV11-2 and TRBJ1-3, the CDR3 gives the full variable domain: EAGVAQSPRYKIIEKRQSVAFWCNPISGHATLYWYQQILGQGPKLLIQFQNNGVVDDSQLPKDRFSAERLKGVDSTLKIQPAKLEDSAVYLCASSLSLNSGNTIYFGEGSWLTVV.

The CDR3 loop reads CASRFSGGGTDTQYF. DNA for the CDR3: TGTGCCAGCAGATTTAGCGGGGGAGGCACAGATACGCAGTATTTT. This rearrangement joins TRBV6-5 to TRBJ2-3; 9 nucleotides align to TRBD2. The length of the CDR3 is 15 residues. Per germline, CDR1 MNHEY and CDR2 SVGAGI. V shed 6 bases, J shed 1 base, and the junction held 5 bases outside the gene matches.

CDR3 amino acids: CASRRSGGTPFF. The CDR3 region has the DNA TGTGCCAGCAGGAGGAGCGGGGGGACACCTTTCTTC. The chain employs TRBV11-2 and TRBJ2-1, with 9 bases fitting TRBD2. Trimming at V came to 6 bases and at J to 16 bases, leaving 10 bases not matched to a gene. The CDR3 spans 12 residues. Germline V gene sequence: CDR1 SGHAT, CDR2 FQNNGV. Variable domain in full (rest from reference TRBV11-2 and TRBJ2-1): EAGVAQSPRYKIIEKRQSVAFWCNPISGHATLYWYQQILGQGPKLLIQFQNNGVVDDSQLPKDRFSAERLKGVDSTLKIQPAKLEDSAVYLCASRRSGGTPFFGPGTRLTVL.

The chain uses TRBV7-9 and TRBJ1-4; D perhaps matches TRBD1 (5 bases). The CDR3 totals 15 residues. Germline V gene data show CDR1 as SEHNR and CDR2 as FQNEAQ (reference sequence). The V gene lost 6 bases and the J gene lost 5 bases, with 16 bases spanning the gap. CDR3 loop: CASSLTGTDNEKLFF. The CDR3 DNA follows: TGTGCCAGCAGTTTGACCGGGACTGACAATGAAAAACTGTTTTTT.

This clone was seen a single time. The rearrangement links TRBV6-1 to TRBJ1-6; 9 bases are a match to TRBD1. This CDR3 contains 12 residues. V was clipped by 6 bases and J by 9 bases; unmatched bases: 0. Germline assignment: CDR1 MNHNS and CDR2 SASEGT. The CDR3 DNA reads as TGTGCCAGCAGGGACAGGGGTTCACCCCTCCACTTT. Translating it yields CASRDRGSPLHF.

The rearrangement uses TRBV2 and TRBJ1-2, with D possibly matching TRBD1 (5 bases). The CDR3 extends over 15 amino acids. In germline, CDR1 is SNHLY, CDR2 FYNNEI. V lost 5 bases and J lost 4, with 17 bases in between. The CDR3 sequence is CASSSYARVGYGYTF. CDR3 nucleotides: TGTGCCAGCAGTTCGTACGCCAGGGTTGGCTATGGCTACACCTTC.

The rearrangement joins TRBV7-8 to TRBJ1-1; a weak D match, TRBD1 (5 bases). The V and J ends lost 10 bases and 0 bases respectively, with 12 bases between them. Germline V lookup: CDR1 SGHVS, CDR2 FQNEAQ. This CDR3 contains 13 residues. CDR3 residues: CATKGNMNTEAFF. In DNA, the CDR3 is TGTGCCACCAAGGGGAATATGAACACTGAAGCTTTCTTT.

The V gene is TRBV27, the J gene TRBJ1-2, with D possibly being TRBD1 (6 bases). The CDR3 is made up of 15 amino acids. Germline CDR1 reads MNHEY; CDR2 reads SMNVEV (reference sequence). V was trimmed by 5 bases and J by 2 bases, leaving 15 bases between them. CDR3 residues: CASSPPGQQNYGYTF. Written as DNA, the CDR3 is TGTGCCAGCAGTCCGCCCGGACAGCAGAACTATGGCTACACCTTC.

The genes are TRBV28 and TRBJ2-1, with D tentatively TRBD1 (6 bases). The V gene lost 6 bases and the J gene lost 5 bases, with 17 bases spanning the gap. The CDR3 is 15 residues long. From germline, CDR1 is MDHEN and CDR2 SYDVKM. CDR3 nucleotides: TGTGCCAGCAGCTTGGACAGACAAATAAACAATGAGCAGTTCTTC. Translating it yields CASSLDRQINNEQFF.

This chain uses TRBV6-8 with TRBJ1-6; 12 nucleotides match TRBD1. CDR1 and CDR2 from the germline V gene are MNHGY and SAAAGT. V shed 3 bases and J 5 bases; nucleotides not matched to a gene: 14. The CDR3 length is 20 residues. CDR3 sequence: CASSYEGQGAQVGDNSPLHF. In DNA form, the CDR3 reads TGTGCCAGCAGTTATGAGGGACAGGGGGCGCAGGTCGGGGATAATTCACCCCTCCACTTT.

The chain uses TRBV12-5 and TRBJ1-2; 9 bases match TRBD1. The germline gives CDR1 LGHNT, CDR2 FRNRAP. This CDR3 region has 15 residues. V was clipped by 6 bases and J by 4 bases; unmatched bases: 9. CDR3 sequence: CASGKTGQGTYGYTF. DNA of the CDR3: TGTGCTAGTGGGAAGACGGGACAGGGAACCTATGGCTACACCTTC.

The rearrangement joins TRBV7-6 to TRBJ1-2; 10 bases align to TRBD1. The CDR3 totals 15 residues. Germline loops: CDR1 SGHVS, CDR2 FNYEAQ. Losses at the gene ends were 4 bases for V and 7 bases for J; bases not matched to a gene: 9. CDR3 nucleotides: TGTGCCAGCAGCTCGGGACAGGGGAGTGGGTTTGGCTACACCTTC. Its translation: CASSSGQGSGFGYTF.

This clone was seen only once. CDR3 region: CASRTGGVTEAFF. CDR3 nucleotides: TGTGCCAGCAGAACAGGGGGCGTCACTGAAGCTTTCTTT. The chain is built from TRBV6-5 and TRBJ1-1; TRBD1 matches at 9 bases. The CDR3 has 13 residues. J was trimmed by 4 bases and V by 6 bases; bases with no gene match: 3. Germline-derived CDR1 and CDR2 are MNHEY and SVGAGI.

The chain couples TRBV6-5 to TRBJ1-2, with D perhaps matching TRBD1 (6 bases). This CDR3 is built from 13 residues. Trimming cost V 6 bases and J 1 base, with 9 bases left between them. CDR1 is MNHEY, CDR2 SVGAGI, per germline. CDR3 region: CASSPGVNYGYTF. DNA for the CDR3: TGTGCCAGCAGCCCAGGGGTTAACTATGGCTACACCTTC.

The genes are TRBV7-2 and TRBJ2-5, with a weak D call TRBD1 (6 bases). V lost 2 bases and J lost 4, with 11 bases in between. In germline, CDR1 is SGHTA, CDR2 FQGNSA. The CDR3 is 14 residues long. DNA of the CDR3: TGTGCCAGCAGCTTAAGTATAGGGGGAGAGACCCAGTACTTC. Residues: CASSLSIGGETQYF.

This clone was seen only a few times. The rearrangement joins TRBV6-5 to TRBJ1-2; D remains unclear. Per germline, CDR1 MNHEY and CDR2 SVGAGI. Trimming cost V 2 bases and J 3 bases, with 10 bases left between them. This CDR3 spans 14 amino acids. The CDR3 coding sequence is TGTGCCAGCAGTTACAGGGAGAGGGACTATGGCTACACCTTC. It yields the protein CASSYRERDYGYTF.

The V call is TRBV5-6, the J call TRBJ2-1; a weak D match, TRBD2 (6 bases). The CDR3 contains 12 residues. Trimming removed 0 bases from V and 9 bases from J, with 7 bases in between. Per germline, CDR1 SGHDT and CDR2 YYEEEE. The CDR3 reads CASSLAGGEQFF. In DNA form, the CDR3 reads TGTGCCAGCAGCTTGGCCGGGGGTGAGCAGTTCTTC.

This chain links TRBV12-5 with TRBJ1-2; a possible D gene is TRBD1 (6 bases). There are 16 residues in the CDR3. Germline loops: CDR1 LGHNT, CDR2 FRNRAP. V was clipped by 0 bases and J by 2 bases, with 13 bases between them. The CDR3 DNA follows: TGTGCTAGTGGTTTGGTAAGGGGGGGGGACAACTATGGCTACACCTTC. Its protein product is CASGLVRGGDNYGYTF.